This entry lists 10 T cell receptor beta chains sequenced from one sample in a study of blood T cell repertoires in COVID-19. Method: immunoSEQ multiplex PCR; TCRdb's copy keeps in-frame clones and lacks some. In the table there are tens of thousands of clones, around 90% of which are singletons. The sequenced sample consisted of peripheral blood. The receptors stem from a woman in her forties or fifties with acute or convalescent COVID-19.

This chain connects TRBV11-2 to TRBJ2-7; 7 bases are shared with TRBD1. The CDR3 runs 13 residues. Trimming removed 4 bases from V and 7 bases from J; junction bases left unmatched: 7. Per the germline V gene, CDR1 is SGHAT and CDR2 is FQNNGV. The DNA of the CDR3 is TGTGCCAGCAGCTCTATGACAGGGCGGGAGCAGTACTTC. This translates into CASSSMTGREQYF.

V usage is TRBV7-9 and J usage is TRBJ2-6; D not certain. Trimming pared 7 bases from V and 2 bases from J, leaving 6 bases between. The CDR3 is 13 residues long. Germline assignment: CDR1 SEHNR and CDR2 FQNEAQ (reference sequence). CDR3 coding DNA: TGTGCCAGCATCCTAACTGGGGCCAACGTCCTGACTTTC. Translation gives CASILTGANVLTF.

The CDR3 here is CASSPKTGTGKSYEQYF. The CDR3 DNA sequence: TGTGCCAGCAGCCCAAAAACCGGGACAGGGAAATCTTACGAGCAGTACTTC. V usage is TRBV3-1 (or the pseudogene TRBV3-2) and J usage is TRBJ2-7, with TRBD1 matching 9 bases. From germline, CDR1 is LGHDT and CDR2 YNNKEL (reference sequence). This CDR3 region has 17 residues. Trimming removed 4 bases from V and 4 bases from J; junction bases left unmatched: 14.

DNA of the CDR3: TGTGCTAGTAACGGGCCAGGGGGGTCCTACGAGCAGTACTTC. This codes for CASNGPGGSYEQYF. This chain links TRBV12-5 with TRBJ2-7, with D maybe TRBD1 (7 bases). The V and J ends lost 8 bases and 1 base respectively, with 15 bases between them. Per germline, CDR1 LGHNT and CDR2 FRNRAP. The CDR3 totals 14 residues.

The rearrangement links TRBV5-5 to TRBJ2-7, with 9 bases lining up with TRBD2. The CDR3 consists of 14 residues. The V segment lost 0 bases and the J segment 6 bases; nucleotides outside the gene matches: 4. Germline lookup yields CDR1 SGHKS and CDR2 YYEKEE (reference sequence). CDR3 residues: CASSLVSGRGEQYF. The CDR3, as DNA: TGTGCCAGCAGCTTGGTTAGCGGGAGAGGCGAGCAGTACTTC. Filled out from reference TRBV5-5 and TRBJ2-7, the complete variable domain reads DAGVTQSPTHLIKTRGQQVTLRCSPISGHKSVSWYQQVLGQGPQFIFQYYEKEERGRGNFPDRFSARQFPNYSSELNVNALLLGDSALYLCASSLVSGRGEQYFGPGTRLTVT.

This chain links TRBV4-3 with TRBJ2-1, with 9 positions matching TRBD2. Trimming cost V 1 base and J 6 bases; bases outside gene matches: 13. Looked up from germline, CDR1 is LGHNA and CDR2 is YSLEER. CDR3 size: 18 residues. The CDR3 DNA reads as TGCGCCAGCAGCCAAGGACTAGCGGCCCGAACTATAGGCAATGAGCAGTTCTTC. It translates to CASSQGLAARTIGNEQFF.

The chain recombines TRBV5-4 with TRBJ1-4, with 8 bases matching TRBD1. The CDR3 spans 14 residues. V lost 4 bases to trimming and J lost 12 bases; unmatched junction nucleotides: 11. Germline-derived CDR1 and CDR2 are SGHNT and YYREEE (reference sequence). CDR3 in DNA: TGTGCCAGCAGCCCCCACAGGGGGAGCGTGGAACTGTTTTTT. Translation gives CASSPHRGSVELFF. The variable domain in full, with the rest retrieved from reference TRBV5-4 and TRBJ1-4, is ETGVTQSPTHLIKTRGQQVTLRCSSQSGHNTVSWYQQALGQGPQFIFQYYREEENGRGNFPPRFSGLQFPNYSSELNVNALELDDSALYLCASSPHRGSVELFFGSGTQLSVL.

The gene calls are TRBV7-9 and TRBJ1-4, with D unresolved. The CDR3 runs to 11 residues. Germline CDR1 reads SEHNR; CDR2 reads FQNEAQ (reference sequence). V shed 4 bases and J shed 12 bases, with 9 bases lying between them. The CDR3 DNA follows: TGTGCCAGCAGCTCCGGTGGGCAACTGTTTTTT. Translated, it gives CASSSGGQLFF.

The CDR3 sequence: CASSLAGPGGIGELFF. The CDR3 DNA reads as TGTGCCAGCAGCTTAGCCGGACCGGGGGGAATCGGGGAGCTGTTTTTT. This chain joins TRBV7-8 and TRBJ2-2, with 7 bases that match TRBD2. Trimming removed 0 bases from V and 7 bases from J; junction bases left unmatched: 8. This CDR3 comprises 16 residues. Germline CDR1 is SGHVS and CDR2 is FQNEAQ.

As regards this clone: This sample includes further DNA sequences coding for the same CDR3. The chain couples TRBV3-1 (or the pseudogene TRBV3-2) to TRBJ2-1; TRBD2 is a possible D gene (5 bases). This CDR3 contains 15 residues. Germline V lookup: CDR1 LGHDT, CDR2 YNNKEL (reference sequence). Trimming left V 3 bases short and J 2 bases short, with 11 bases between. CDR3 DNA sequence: TGTGCCAGCAGCCATCCCTCCGGGGCCTACAATGAGCAGTTCTTC. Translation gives CASSHPSGAYNEQFF.